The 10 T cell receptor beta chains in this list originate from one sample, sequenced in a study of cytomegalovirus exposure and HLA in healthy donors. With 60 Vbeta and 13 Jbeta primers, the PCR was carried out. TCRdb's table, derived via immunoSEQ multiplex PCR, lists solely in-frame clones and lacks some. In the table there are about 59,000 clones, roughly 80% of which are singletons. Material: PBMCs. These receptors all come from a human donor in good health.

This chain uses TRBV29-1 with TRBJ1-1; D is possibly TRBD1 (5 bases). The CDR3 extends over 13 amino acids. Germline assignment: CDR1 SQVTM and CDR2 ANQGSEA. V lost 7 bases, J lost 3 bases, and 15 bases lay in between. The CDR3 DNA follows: TGCAGCGGTGCAGGGATAGGGTACACTGAAGCTTTCTTT. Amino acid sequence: CSGAGIGYTEAFF. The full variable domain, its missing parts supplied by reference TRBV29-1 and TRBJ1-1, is SAVISQKPSRDICQRGTSLTIQCQVDSQVTMMFWYRQQPGQSLTLIATANQGSEATYESGFVIDKFPISRPNLTFSTLTVSNMSPEDSSIYLCSGAGIGYTEAFFGQGTRLTVV.

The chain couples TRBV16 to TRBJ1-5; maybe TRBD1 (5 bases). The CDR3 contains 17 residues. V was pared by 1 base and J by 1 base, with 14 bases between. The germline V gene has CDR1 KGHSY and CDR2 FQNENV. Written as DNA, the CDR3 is TGTGCCAGCAGCCAATTGACCGGGGGGAAAAGCAATCAGCCCCAGCATTTT. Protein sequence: CASSQLTGGKSNQPQHF.

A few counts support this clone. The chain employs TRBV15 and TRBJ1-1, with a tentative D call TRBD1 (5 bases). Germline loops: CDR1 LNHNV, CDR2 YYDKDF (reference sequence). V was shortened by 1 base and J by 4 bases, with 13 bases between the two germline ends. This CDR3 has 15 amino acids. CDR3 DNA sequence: TGTGCCACCAGCAGAGGGGATCGAAGGGGCACTGAAGCTTTCTTT. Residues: CATSRGDRRGTEAFF.

In DNA, the CDR3 is TGTGCCAGCAGTGATAAACTAGCGGGAGACGCTGAGCAGTTCTTC. Protein product: CASSDKLAGDAEQFF. V gene TRBV6-4 combines with J gene TRBJ2-1; the match to TRBD2 covers 11 bases. The CDR3 is 15 residues long. V gave up 3 bases and J gave up 9 bases; unmatched junction bases: 7. Germline CDR1 MRHNA, CDR2 SNTAGT.

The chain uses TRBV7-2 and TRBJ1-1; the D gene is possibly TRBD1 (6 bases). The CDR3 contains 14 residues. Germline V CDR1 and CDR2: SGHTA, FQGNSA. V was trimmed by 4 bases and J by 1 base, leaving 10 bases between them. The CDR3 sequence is CASSSQGPNTEAFF. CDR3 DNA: TGTGCCAGCAGCTCACAGGGTCCGAACACTGAAGCTTTCTTT.

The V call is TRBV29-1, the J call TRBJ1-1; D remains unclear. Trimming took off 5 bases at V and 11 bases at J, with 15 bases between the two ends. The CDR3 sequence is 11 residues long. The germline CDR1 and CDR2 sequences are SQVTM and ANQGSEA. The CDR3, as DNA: TGCAGCGTTAGCGGTCCCCAAGGGGCTTTCTTT. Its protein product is CSVSGPQGAFF.

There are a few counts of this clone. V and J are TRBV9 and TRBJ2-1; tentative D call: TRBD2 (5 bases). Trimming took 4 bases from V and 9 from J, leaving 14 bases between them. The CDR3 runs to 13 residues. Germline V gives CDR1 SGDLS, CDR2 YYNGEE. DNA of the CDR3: TGTGCCAGCAGCCCCCAGGCTGAGGGTGAGCAGTTCTTC. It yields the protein CASSPQAEGEQFF. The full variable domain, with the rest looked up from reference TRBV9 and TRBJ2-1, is DSGVTQTPKHLITATGQRVTLRCSPRSGDLSVYWYQQSLDQGLQFLIQYYNGEERAKGNILERFSAQQFPDLHSELNLSSLELGDSALYFCASSPQAEGEQFFGPGTRLTVL.

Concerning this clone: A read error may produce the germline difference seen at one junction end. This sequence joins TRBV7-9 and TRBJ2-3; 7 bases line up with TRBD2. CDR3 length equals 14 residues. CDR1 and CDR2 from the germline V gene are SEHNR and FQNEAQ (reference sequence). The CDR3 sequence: CSSSLSGGSDTQYF. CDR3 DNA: TGTTCCAGCAGCTTGTCCGGGGGGAGTGATACGCAGTATTTT.

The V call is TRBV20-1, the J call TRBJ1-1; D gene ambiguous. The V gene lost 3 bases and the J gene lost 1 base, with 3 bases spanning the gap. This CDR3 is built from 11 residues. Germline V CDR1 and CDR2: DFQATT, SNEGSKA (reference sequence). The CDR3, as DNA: TGCAGTGCTAGCAGGAACACTGAAGCTTTCTTT. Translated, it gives CSASRNTEAFF.

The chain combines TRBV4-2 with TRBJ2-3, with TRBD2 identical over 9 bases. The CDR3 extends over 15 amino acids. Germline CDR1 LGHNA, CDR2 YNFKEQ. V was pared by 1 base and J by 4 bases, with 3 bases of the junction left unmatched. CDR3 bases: TGTGCCAGCAGCCAAGCTAGCGGGGTGCCAGATACGCAGTATTTT. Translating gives CASSQASGVPDTQYF.